The 24 T cell receptor beta chains below come from one sample, sequenced in a study of CD8 T cells in ankylosing spondylitis. TCRdb re-called the 5' RACE reads with MiXCR, one entry per CDR3 protein. The table has 240,000 or so distinct CDR3 sequences, over 8.5% seen once. Sequenced: blood, either unsorted or a sorted T cell fraction (not recorded which). The receptors come from a male donor with ankylosing spondylitis or in good health (not recorded which).

The gene calls are TRBV5-5 and TRBJ2-3; tentatively, D is TRBD2 (5 bases). Germline values: CDR1 SGHKS, CDR2 YYEKEE (reference sequence). CDR3 length equals 15 residues. The V end was cut by 5 bases, the J end by 3 bases, with 16 bases between. This CDR3 reads CASSPDLGGTDTQYF. CDR3 in DNA: TGTGCCAGCAGTCCGGACCTAGGAGGAACAGATACGCAGTATTTT.

There are many counts of this clonotype. The gene calls are TRBV28 and TRBJ2-1, with 8 bases matching TRBD2. With V trimmed by 5 bases and J by 7 bases, 13 bases remained unmatched. CDR3 length equals 16 residues. CDR1 MDHEN and CDR2 SYDVKM come from the germline V gene. The CDR3 here is CASSMTSVLSWNEQFF. CDR3 DNA sequence: TGTGCCAGCAGTATGACTAGCGTCCTTTCGTGGAATGAGCAGTTCTTC.

In its sample, this clonotype was seen many times. V and J are TRBV6-2 or TRBV6-3 and TRBJ2-7; D may be TRBD1 (5 bases). The CDR3 consists of 15 residues. Looked up from germline, CDR1 is MNHEY and CDR2 is SVGEGT. The V end was cut by 1 base, the J end by 2 bases, with 12 bases between. CDR3 nucleotides: TGTGCCAGCAGTTACTTGGCGGACATCCCCTACGAGCAGTACTTC. Its protein is CASSYLADIPYEQYF.

This clonotype was detected many times. This chain links TRBV7-3 with TRBJ2-1; D is perhaps TRBD1 (6 bases). Germline CDR1 reads SGHTA; CDR2 reads FQGTGA. The CDR3 covers 14 residues. Trimming removed 5 bases at V and 5 bases at J, with 13 bases between. DNA for the CDR3: TGTGCCAGCAGCCCATCGGGACAAAACAATGAGCAGTTCTTC. Amino acid sequence: CASSPSGQNNEQFF.

This clonotype has ten or more counts. The V call is TRBV7-9, the J call TRBJ2-2, with unresolved D. Germline CDR1 reads SEHNR; CDR2 reads FQNEAQ (reference sequence). The CDR3 is made up of 15 amino acids. Trimming took off 9 bases at V and 3 bases at J, with 17 bases between the two ends. The CDR3 DNA sequence: TGTGCCAGTAACACCCCGACCGCTTACACCGGGGAGCTGTTTTTT. It translates to CASNTPTAYTGELFF.

The rearrangement links TRBV5-1 to TRBJ1-2; D gene unclear. The V end lost 4 bases, the J end lost 3 bases, and 10 bases lay between the germline ends. The CDR3 is 13 residues long. The V gene's germline CDR1 is SGHRS and CDR2 YFSETQ. The CDR3 is CASSPLADYGYTF. The CDR3 coding sequence is TGCGCCAGCAGCCCCTTAGCCGACTATGGCTACACCTTC.

The chain is built from TRBV5-4 and TRBJ1-1, with 7 bases aligning to TRBD1. The CDR3 consists of 18 residues. Germline CDR1 is SGHNT and CDR2 is YYREEE (reference sequence). Unmatched junction bases numbered 17, after V lost 4 bases and J lost 2 bases. CDR3 nucleotide sequence: TGTGCCAGCAGCCCCCCCCCGGGCCCAGGGGGGAGAAACACTGAAGCTTTCTTT. Its protein product is CASSPPPGPGGRNTEAFF.

This clonotype has at least ten counts. This chain connects TRBV11-2 to TRBJ2-7; D gene ambiguous. The CDR3 runs 18 residues. Trimming left V 1 base short and J 0 bases short, with 19 bases between. CDR1 and CDR2 from the germline V gene are SGHAT and FQNNGV. The CDR3 DNA follows: TGTGCCAGCAGCTTAGGATGGGTATCACACTATAGCTCCTACGAGCAGTACTTC. Residues: CASSLGWVSHYSSYEQYF.

This clonotype was seen many times. The CDR3 nucleotides are TGTGCCAGCAGTTCCCAAGACCCCACTGAAGCTTTCTTT. Translation gives CASSSQDPTEAFF. The chain has TRBV6-5 and TRBJ1-1; D is unclear. From germline, CDR1 is MNHEY and CDR2 SVGAGI. V was pared by 4 bases and J by 4 bases, with 10 bases between. CDR3 length: 13 residues.

The rearrangement uses TRBV5-1 and TRBJ2-3; 9 bases fit TRBD2. V gave up 3 bases and J gave up 6 bases; unmatched junction bases: 17. Germline V gene lookup returns CDR1 SGHRS and CDR2 YFSETQ. The CDR3 extends over 18 amino acids. The CDR3: CASSSLNLRTSAKDTQYF. In DNA form, the CDR3 reads TGCGCCAGCAGCTCGTTAAACTTAAGGACTAGCGCAAAGGATACGCAGTATTTT.

The chain links TRBV6-2 or TRBV6-3 to TRBJ2-7; D is unclear. Germline V CDR1 and CDR2: MNHEY, SVGEGT. The CDR3 length is 13 residues. V was trimmed by 3 bases and J by 3 bases, leaving 9 bases between them. The CDR3 spells CASSYAERYEQYF. As DNA, the CDR3 is TGTGCCAGCAGTTATGCGGAGCGCTACGAGCAGTACTTC.

This clonotype was found a few times. The rearrangement joins TRBV2 to TRBJ2-1, with D perhaps matching TRBD1 (6 bases). The germline gives CDR1 SNHLY, CDR2 FYNNEI. The CDR3 sequence is 14 residues long. V shed 7 bases and J shed 3 bases, with 13 bases lying between them. In nucleotides, the CDR3 is TGTGCCAGCACCCTCTCCAGGGGCTACAATGAGCAGTTCTTC. Translation: CASTLSRGYNEQFF.

In this sample, this clonotype turned up many times. The gene calls are TRBV20-1 and TRBJ1-1, with D possibly TRBD1 on 5 matching bases. The V end lost 3 bases, the J end lost 5 bases, and 16 bases lay between the germline ends. Germline V gene sequence: CDR1 DFQATT, CDR2 SNEGSKA (reference sequence). This CDR3 is built from 14 residues. CDR3 nucleotides: TGCAGTGCTAGTTTTAAGGGGCCGGGGACTGAAGCTTTCTTT. It is translated as CSASFKGPGTEAFF.

For this clonotype: Being one base from a much bigger clone, this may be a read error. The CDR3 nucleotides are TGCAGTGCTAGTCCTAGCGGTACGCAGTATTTT. Residues: CSASPSGTQYF. The V gene is TRBV20-1, the J gene TRBJ2-3; TRBD2 matches at 7 bases. Germline V gene lookup returns CDR1 DFQATT and CDR2 SNEGSKA (reference sequence). This CDR3 is built from 11 residues. With V trimmed by 3 bases and J by 8 bases, 2 bases remained unmatched.

The chain couples TRBV3-1 to TRBJ2-1, with TRBD2 matching over 13 bases. Looked up from germline, CDR1 is LGHDT and CDR2 is YNNKEL (reference sequence). Trimming removed 0 bases from V and 9 bases from J; junction bases left unmatched: 5. The CDR3 sequence is 16 residues long. In DNA, the CDR3 is TGTGCCAGCAGCCAAGATCAACTAGCGGGGGGGGGTGAGCAGTTCTTC. Translated, it gives CASSQDQLAGGGEQFF.

This clonotype was seen repeatedly, ten times or more. The CDR3 protein is CASSRSGHQNTEAFF. The DNA of the CDR3 is TGTGCCAGCAGTCGCAGCGGACACCAGAACACTGAAGCTTTCTTT. The chain recombines TRBV4-2 with TRBJ1-1; possible D gene TRBD1, 5 bases. Trimming cost V 6 bases and J 1 base, with 15 bases left between them. The CDR3 consists of 15 residues. CDR1 and CDR2 (germline): LGHNA, YNFKEQ.

This clonotype was counted many times. The chain has TRBV4-2 and TRBJ2-1; 9 bases are shared with TRBD2. The CDR3 has 14 amino acids. The germline V gene has CDR1 LGHNA and CDR2 YNFKEQ. V lost 4 bases, J lost 7 bases, and 5 bases stayed unmatched. The DNA for the CDR3 is TGTGCCAGCAGCCCGAGCGGGGGGCGTAATGAGCAGTTCTTC. It codes for CASSPSGGRNEQFF.

This clonotype was seen a handful of times. The chain has TRBV20-1 and TRBJ2-7; 8 bases fit TRBD2. Per germline, CDR1 DFQATT and CDR2 SNEGSKA (reference sequence). Germline trimming cut 6 bases from V and 5 bases from J; bases unmatched to any gene: 18. The CDR3 loop spans 16 amino acids. The CDR3 loop reads CSAPALAGSRNNEQYF. For the CDR3, the DNA is TGCAGTGCCCCCGCGCTAGCGGGTTCCCGCAACAACGAGCAGTACTTC.

This clonotype was recorded a few times. V usage is TRBV5-1 and J usage is TRBJ2-7; D not certain. Trimming removed 4 bases at V and 3 bases at J, with 8 bases between. Germline V gene lookup returns CDR1 SGHRS and CDR2 YFSETQ. The CDR3 is made up of 12 amino acids. CDR3 coding DNA: TGCGCCAGCAGCAACCCAGGCTACGAGCAGTACTTC. Translated, it gives CASSNPGYEQYF.

The chain carries TRBV11-3 and TRBJ2-3, with D perhaps matching TRBD2 (5 bases). V dropped 6 bases and J dropped 0 bases, with 13 bases sitting between them. This CDR3 has 15 amino acids. The germline CDR1 and CDR2 sequences are SGHNT and YENEEA. The CDR3 nucleotides read TGTGCCAGCAGATCTGGACTTACTAGCACAGATACGCAGTATTTT. As protein: CASRSGLTSTDTQYF.

This clonotype was seen ten or more times. This chain joins TRBV7-2 and TRBJ1-2; D is perhaps TRBD1 (5 bases). The CDR3 extends over 12 amino acids. In germline, CDR1 is SGHTA, CDR2 FQGNSA. V was trimmed by 10 bases and J by 7 bases, leaving 16 bases between them. CDR3 coding DNA: TGTGCCACCTCAGCTATTGGGGGTGGCTACACCTTC. Residues: CATSAIGGGYTF. Variable domain in full (rest from reference TRBV7-2 and TRBJ1-2): GAGVSQSPSNKVTEKGKDVELRCDPISGHTALYWYRQSLGQGLEFLIYFQGNSAPDKSGLPSDRFSAERTGGSVSTLTIQRTQQEDSAVYLCATSAIGGGYTFGSGTRLTVV.

This clonotype has ten or more counts. This chain joins TRBV7-8 and TRBJ2-3, with 13 bases aligning to TRBD2. The CDR3 length is 17 residues. The germline gives CDR1 SGHVS, CDR2 FQNEAQ. The V segment lost 5 bases and the J segment 3 bases; nucleotides outside the gene matches: 8. In DNA form, the CDR3 reads TGTGCCAGCAGCGGTCGCCTGGGACTAGCGGGAACAGATACGCAGTATTTT. Translation: CASSGRLGLAGTDTQYF.

Notes on this clonotype: A much larger clonotype is one base distant, so this may be a read error. V and J are TRBV6-1 and TRBJ1-5; D call uncertain. The V gene's germline CDR1 is MNHNS and CDR2 SASEGT. The V and J ends lost 2 bases and 3 bases respectively, with 5 bases between them. The CDR3 is 13 amino acids. The CDR3 DNA is TGTGCCAGCAGTGAACTGAACAATCAGCCCCAGCATTTT. Protein: CASSELNNQPQHF.

This clonotype was detected a few times. The chain joins TRBV7-2 to TRBJ2-1; D is perhaps TRBD1 (5 bases). Between the trimmed V and J ends, which lost 2 bases and 0 bases, there was a span of 11 bases. The CDR3 sequence is 16 residues long. CDR1 is SGHTA, CDR2 FQGNSA, per germline. The CDR3 sequence: CASSLRRQGSYNEQFF. In DNA, the CDR3 is TGTGCCAGCAGCTTACGTCGCCAGGGCTCCTACAATGAGCAGTTCTTC.